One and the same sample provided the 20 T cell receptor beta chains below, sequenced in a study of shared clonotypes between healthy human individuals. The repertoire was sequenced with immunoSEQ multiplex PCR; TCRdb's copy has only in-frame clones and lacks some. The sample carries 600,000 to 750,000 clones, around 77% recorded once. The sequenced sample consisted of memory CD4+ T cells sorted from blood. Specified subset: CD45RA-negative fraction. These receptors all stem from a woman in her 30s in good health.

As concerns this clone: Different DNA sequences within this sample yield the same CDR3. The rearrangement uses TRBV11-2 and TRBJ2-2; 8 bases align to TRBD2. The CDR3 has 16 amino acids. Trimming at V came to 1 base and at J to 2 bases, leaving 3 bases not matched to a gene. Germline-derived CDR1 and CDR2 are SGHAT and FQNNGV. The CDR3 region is CASSLAAGGNTGELFF. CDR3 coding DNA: TGTGCCAGCAGCTTAGCCGCGGGAGGAAACACCGGGGAGCTGTTTTTT.

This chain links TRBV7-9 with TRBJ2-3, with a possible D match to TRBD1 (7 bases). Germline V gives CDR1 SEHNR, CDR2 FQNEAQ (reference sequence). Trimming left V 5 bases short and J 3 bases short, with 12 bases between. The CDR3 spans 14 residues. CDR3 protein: CASSAGQITDTQYF. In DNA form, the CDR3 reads TGTGCCAGCAGCGCGGGACAGATTACAGATACGCAGTATTTT. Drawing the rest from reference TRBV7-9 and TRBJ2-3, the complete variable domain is DTGVSQNPRHKITKRGQNVTFRCDPISEHNRLYWYRQTLGQGPEFLTYFQNEAQLEKSRLLSDRFSAERPKGSFSTLEIQRTEQGDSAMYLCASSAGQITDTQYFGPGTRLTVL.

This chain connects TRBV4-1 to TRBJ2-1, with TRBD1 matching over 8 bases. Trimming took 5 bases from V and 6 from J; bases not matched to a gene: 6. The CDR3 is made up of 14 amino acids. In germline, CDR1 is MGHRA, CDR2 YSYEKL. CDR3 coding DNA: TGCGCCAGCAGCGCCCGAACAGGGGGCAATGAGCAGTTCTTC. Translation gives CASSARTGGNEQFF.

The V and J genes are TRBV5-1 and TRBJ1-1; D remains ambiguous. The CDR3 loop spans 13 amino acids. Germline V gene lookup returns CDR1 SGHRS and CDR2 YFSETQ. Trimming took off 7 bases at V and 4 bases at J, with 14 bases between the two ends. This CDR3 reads CASLEGPGTEAFF. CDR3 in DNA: TGCGCCAGCCTCGAGGGTCCAGGCACTGAAGCTTTCTTT.

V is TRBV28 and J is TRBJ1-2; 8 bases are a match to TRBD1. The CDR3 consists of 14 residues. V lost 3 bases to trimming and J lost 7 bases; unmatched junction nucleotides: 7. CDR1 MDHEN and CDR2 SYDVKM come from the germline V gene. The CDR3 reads CASSLSQGGRGYTF. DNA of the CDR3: TGTGCCAGCAGTTTGTCACAGGGGGGGCGTGGCTACACCTTC.

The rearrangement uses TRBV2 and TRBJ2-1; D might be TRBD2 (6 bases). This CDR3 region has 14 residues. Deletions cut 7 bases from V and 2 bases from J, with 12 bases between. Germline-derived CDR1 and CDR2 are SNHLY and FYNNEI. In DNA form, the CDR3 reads TGTGCCAGCATCCGGCGGGAAACCTACAATGAGCAGTTCTTC. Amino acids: CASIRRETYNEQFF.

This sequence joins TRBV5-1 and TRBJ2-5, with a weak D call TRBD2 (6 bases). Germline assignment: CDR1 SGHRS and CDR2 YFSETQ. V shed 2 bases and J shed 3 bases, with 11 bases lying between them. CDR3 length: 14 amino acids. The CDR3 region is CASSFGPGEETQYF. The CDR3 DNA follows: TGCGCCAGCAGCTTCGGTCCGGGGGAAGAGACCCAGTACTTC.

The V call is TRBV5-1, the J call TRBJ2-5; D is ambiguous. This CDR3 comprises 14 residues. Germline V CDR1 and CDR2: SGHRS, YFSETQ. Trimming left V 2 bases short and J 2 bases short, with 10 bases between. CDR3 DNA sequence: TGCGCCAGCAGCTTCCGCGCGGTTCAAGAGACCCAGTACTTC. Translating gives CASSFRAVQETQYF.

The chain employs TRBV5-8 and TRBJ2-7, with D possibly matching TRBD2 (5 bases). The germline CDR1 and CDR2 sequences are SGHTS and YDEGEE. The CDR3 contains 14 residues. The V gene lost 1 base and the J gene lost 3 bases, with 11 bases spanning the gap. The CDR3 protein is CASSLRGRLYEQYF. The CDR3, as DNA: TGTGCCAGCAGCTTGCGAGGGCGTCTCTACGAGCAGTACTTC.

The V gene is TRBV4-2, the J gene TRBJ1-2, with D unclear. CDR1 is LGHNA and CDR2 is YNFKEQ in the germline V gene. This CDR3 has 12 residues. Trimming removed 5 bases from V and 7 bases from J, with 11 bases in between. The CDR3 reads CASSTSAGGYTF. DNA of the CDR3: TGTGCCAGCAGCACGAGTGCAGGTGGCTACACCTTC.

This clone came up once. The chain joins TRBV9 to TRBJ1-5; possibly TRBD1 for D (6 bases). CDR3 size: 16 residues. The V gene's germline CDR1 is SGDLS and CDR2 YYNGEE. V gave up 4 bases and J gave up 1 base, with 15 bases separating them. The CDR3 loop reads CASSPRGDNSNQPQHF. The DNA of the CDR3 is TGTGCCAGCAGCCCCCGGGGGGACAACAGCAATCAGCCCCAGCATTTT.

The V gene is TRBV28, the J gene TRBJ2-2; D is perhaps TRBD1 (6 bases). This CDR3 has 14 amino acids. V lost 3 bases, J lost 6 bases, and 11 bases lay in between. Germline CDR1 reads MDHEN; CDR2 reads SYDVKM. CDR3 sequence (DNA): TGTGCCAGCAGTTTGCACAGGGCTGCCGGGGAGCTGTTTTTT. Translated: CASSLHRAAGELFF.

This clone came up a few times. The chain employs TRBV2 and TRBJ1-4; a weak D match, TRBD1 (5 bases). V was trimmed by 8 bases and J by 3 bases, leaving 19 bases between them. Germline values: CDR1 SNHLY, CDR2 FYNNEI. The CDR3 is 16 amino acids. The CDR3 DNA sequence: TGTGCCAGCGGCATAGGACGATGGGGGGCTAATGAAAAACTGTTTTTT. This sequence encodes CASGIGRWGANEKLFF.

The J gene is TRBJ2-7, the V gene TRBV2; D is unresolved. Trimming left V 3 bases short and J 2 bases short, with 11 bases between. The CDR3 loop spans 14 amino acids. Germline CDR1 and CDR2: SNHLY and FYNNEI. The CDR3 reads CASSDFASPYEQYF. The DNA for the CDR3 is TGTGCCAGCAGTGATTTCGCCAGCCCCTACGAGCAGTACTTC.

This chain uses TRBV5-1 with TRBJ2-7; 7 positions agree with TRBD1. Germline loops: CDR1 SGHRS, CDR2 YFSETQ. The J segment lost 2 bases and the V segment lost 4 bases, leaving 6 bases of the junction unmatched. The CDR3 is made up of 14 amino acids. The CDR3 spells CASSPFGTAYEQYF. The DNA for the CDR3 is TGCGCCAGCAGCCCTTTTGGGACAGCCTACGAGCAGTACTTC.

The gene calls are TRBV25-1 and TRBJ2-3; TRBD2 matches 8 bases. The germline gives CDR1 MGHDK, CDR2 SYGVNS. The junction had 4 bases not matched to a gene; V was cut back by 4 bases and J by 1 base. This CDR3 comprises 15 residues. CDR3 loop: CASSVGLAGTDTQYF. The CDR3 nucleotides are TGTGCCAGCAGTGTTGGACTAGCAGGCACAGATACGCAGTATTTT.

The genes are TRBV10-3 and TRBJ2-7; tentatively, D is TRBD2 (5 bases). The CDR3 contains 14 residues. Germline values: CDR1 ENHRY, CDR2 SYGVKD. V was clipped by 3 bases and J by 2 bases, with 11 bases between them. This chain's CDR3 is CAISDQRLTYEQYF. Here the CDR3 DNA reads TGTGCCATCAGTGACCAGCGGCTTACCTACGAGCAGTACTTC.

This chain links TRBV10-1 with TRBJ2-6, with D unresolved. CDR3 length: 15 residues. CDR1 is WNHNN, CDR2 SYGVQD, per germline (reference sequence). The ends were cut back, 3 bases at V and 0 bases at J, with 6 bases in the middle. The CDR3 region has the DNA TGCGCCAGCAGTGACCCAGTCTCTGGGGCCAACGTCCTGACTTTC. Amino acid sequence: CASSDPVSGANVLTF.

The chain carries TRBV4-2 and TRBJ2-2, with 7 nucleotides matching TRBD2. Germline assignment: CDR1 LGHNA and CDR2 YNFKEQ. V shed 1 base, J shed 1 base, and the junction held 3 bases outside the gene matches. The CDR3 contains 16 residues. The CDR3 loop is CASSQVGTKNTGELFF. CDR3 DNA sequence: TGTGCCAGCAGCCAAGTCGGGACTAAGAACACCGGGGAGCTGTTTTTT.

DNA of the CDR3: TGTGCCAGCAGTTCCAAGGACAGCTACGAGCAGTACTTC. Amino acids: CASSSKDSYEQYF. This chain joins TRBV28 and TRBJ2-7; weak D call: TRBD1 (6 bases). V lost 4 bases and J lost 3, with 10 bases in between. The CDR3 is made up of 13 amino acids. CDR1 is MDHEN and CDR2 is SYDVKM in the germline V gene.